Presented here are 22 T cell receptor beta chains from one specimen sequenced in a study of blood T cell repertoires in COVID-19. Here immunoSEQ multiplex PCR was the method, and the copy in TCRdb shows in-frame clones only, minus some. The sample shows around 340,000 clones, 89% of them seen only once. The sequenced sample consisted of peripheral blood. The receptor source for this set is a woman aged 55-69 years with COVID-19, enrolled during active disease.

The rearrangement links TRBV4-1 to TRBJ2-1; 8 positions agree with TRBD2. Trimming removed 1 base from V and 7 bases from J; junction bases left unmatched: 3. Germline CDR1 and CDR2: MGHRA and YSYEKL. This CDR3 region has 14 residues. The CDR3 is CASSQGLAGNEQFF. The CDR3, as DNA: TGCGCCAGCAGCCAAGGGTTAGCGGGGAATGAGCAGTTCTTC.

This chain connects TRBV7-8 to TRBJ2-3, with 9 nucleotides matching TRBD2. Germline V gene data show CDR1 as SGHVS and CDR2 as FQNEAQ. CDR3 length equals 17 residues. The ends lost 4 bases at V and 5 bases at J; junction bases unmatched: 13. The DNA of the CDR3 is TGTGCCAGCAGCTCAACCGCGGGGGGGGTTTTGGGAGATACGCAGTATTTT. It yields the protein CASSSTAGGVLGDTQYF.

This clone has just a few counts. The CDR3 bases are TGTGCCAGCAGCATGAGCAGGAACTACGAGCAGTACTTC. Translated, it gives CASSMSRNYEQYF. This chain uses TRBV5-6 with TRBJ2-7; D uncertain. CDR1 and CDR2 (germline): SGHDT, YYEEEE. Trimming took off 4 bases at V and 3 bases at J, with 11 bases between the two ends. This CDR3 comprises 13 residues.

The J gene is TRBJ1-1, the V gene TRBV15; D unresolved. Germline-derived CDR1 and CDR2 are LNHNV and YYDKDF (reference sequence). The ends were cut back, 3 bases at V and 4 bases at J, with 12 bases in the middle. The CDR3 totals 14 residues. CDR3 amino acids: CATSREGATTEAFF. CDR3 DNA sequence: TGTGCCACCAGCAGGGAGGGAGCGACCACTGAAGCTTTCTTT.

The chain links TRBV5-6 to TRBJ1-6; tentative D call: TRBD1 (6 bases). The germline V gene encodes CDR1 SGHDT and CDR2 YYEEEE. V dropped 3 bases and J dropped 7 bases, with 14 bases sitting between them. The CDR3 is made up of 15 amino acids. The CDR3: CASSSRPQGNSPLHF. CDR3 sequence (DNA): TGTGCCAGCAGCTCCCGTCCACAGGGCAATTCACCCCTCCACTTT.

This sequence joins TRBV27 and TRBJ1-5; D is ambiguous. The length of the CDR3 is 14 residues. Trimming stripped 6 bases from V and 1 base from J, with 10 bases between. Germline V gene sequence: CDR1 MNHEY, CDR2 SMNVEV (reference sequence). The CDR3 region is CASSRRQSNQPQHF. CDR3 nucleotide sequence: TGTGCCAGCAGCCGGCGACAAAGCAATCAGCCCCAGCATTTT.

This clone was seen once. The sample contains more than one DNA sequence encoding this CDR3. The rearrangement uses TRBV12-3 or TRBV12-4 and TRBJ1-2; 8 bases agree with TRBD1. The J segment lost 6 bases and the V segment lost 5 bases, leaving 5 bases of the junction unmatched. This CDR3 spans 13 amino acids. The CDR3 DNA reads as TGTGCCAGCAGTCTCGGACAGGGAGATGGCTACACCTTC. This codes for CASSLGQGDGYTF.

The chain carries TRBV3-1 (or the pseudogene TRBV3-2) and TRBJ1-5; no clear D. Per the germline V gene, CDR1 is LGHDT and CDR2 is YNNKEL (reference sequence). Trimming shortened V by 1 base and J by 7 bases, and 5 bases separated the two germline ends. CDR3 length: 12 amino acids. The CDR3 DNA reads as TGTGCCAGCAGCCAAGTCGGGCAGCCCCAGCATTTT. It translates to CASSQVGQPQHF.

The gene calls are TRBV6-6 and TRBJ1-1; possible D gene TRBD1, 6 bases. CDR1 MNHNY and CDR2 SVGAGI come from the germline V gene (reference sequence). V dropped 4 bases and J dropped 0 bases, with 12 bases sitting between them. The CDR3 totals 15 residues. For the CDR3, the DNA is TGTGCCAGCAGTTCTCTCAGGGGAATGAACACTGAAGCTTTCTTT. Protein product: CASSSLRGMNTEAFF.

The V call is TRBV3-1 (or the pseudogene TRBV3-2), the J call TRBJ2-7; possibly TRBD2 for D (6 bases). The germline CDR1 and CDR2 sequences are LGHDT and YNNKEL (reference sequence). V lost 4 bases to trimming and J lost 7 bases, with 17 bases between them. This CDR3 has 14 amino acids. The CDR3 region has the DNA TGTGCCAGCAGCCTTGCCGGGACTGGCGGGGAGCAGTACTTC. Its translation: CASSLAGTGGEQYF.

The chain combines TRBV3-1 (or the pseudogene TRBV3-2) with TRBJ2-3; 9 positions agree with TRBD2. V lost 1 base and J lost 0; bases outside the gene matches: 11. The CDR3 totals 19 residues. CDR1 is LGHDT and CDR2 is YNNKEL in the germline V gene (reference sequence). The CDR3 coding sequence is TGTGCCAGCAGCCAAGGAGCGGGGGGCCTTTTTTCCAGCACAGATACGCAGTATTTT. Its protein product is CASSQGAGGLFSSTDTQYF.

The gene calls are TRBV30 and TRBJ1-1; D may be TRBD1 (5 bases). CDR1 is GTSNPN, CDR2 SVGIG, per germline (reference sequence). The CDR3 is made up of 13 amino acids. Trimming pared 2 bases from V and 2 bases from J, leaving 9 bases between. DNA of the CDR3: TGTGCCTGGAGTAGACAGCCTAACACTGAAGCTTTCTTT. Protein product: CAWSRQPNTEAFF.

This chain uses TRBV18 with TRBJ2-7, with 8 bases matching TRBD1. The CDR3 totals 14 residues. The V gene's germline CDR1 is KGHSH and CDR2 LQKENI. V dropped 3 bases and J dropped 2; count of bases not matched to a gene: 3. CDR3 nucleotide sequence: TGTGCCAGCTCACCCCGGGACAGGACCTACGAGCAGTACTTC. Amino acid sequence: CASSPRDRTYEQYF. Based on the CDR3 plus reference TRBV18 and TRBJ2-7, the full variable domain is NAGVMQNPRHLVRRRGQEARLRCSPMKGHSHVYWYRQLPEEGLKFMVYLQKENIIDESGMPKERFSAEFPKEGPSILRIQQVVRGDSAAYFCASSPRDRTYEQYFGPGTRLTVT.

The chain couples TRBV5-6 to TRBJ2-4; D not certain. Germline CDR1 SGHDT, CDR2 YYEEEE. This CDR3 has 13 amino acids. V was cut by 5 bases and J by 10 bases, with 16 bases left in between. CDR3 nucleotides: TGTGCCAGCAGGTTCAAGGAGTCGAGGATTCAGTACTTC. Translated, it gives CASRFKESRIQYF.

The CDR3, as DNA: TGTGCCACCAGCAGGTTACAGGGGTCTTCTAACTATGGCTACACCTTC. Its protein is CATSRLQGSSNYGYTF. The chain recombines TRBV15 with TRBJ1-2; 7 bases match TRBD1. Unmatched junction bases numbered 7, after V lost 3 bases and J lost 0 bases. The CDR3 is 16 amino acids. Germline assignment: CDR1 LNHNV and CDR2 YYDKDF (reference sequence). The full variable domain, completed using reference TRBV15 and TRBJ1-2, is DAMVIQNPRYQVTQFGKPVTLSCSQTLNHNVMYWYQQKSSQAPKLLFHYYDKDFNNEADTPDNFQSRRPNTSFCFLDIRSPGLGDTAMYLCATSRLQGSSNYGYTFGSGTRLTVV.

This sequence joins TRBV7-9 and TRBJ2-2, with D possibly TRBD2 on 6 matching bases. Germline values: CDR1 SEHNR, CDR2 FQNEAQ (reference sequence). The CDR3 has 14 amino acids. V lost 7 bases and J lost 8, with 17 bases in between. The CDR3 loop reads CASNLRGAGGELFF. In DNA, the CDR3 is TGTGCCAGCAACCTACGGGGCGCGGGAGGGGAGCTGTTTTTT.

V is TRBV7-9 and J is TRBJ2-3, with 8 bases lining up with TRBD1. This CDR3 has 16 residues. V trimming: 6 bases; J trimming: 1 base; junction bases outside the gene matches: 9. Germline CDR1 SEHNR, CDR2 FQNEAQ (reference sequence). The CDR3 bases are TGTGCCAGCAGAAGTCTGGCAGGGGGCGGCACAGATACGCAGTATTTT. It codes for CASRSLAGGGTDTQYF.

This clone appeared a few times. This rearrangement joins TRBV19 to TRBJ2-2; TRBD1 matches at 12 bases. The V segment lost 6 bases and the J segment 6 bases; nucleotides outside the gene matches: 8. From germline, CDR1 is LNHDA and CDR2 SQIVND (reference sequence). This CDR3 has 16 residues. The CDR3 protein is CASSYRGTGGPGELFF. CDR3 nucleotides: TGTGCCAGTAGCTATCGCGGGACAGGGGGCCCCGGGGAGCTGTTTTTT.

The chain couples TRBV3-1 (or the pseudogene TRBV3-2) to TRBJ2-3; D unresolved. This CDR3 has 17 residues. V lost 5 bases, J lost 5 bases, and 23 bases lay in between. Germline V lookup: CDR1 LGHDT, CDR2 YNNKEL (reference sequence). In DNA, the CDR3 is TGTGCCAGCAGCTCGGGTAGTCCCATTGTCGTGCAAGATACGCAGTATTTT. This codes for CASSSGSPIVVQDTQYF.

This chain links TRBV10-3 with TRBJ2-3, with TRBD1 identical over 9 bases. Germline values: CDR1 ENHRY, CDR2 SYGVKD. The CDR3 consists of 14 residues. After removal of 10 bases from V and 5 bases from J, the junction contained 10 bases not matched to a gene. For the CDR3, the DNA is TGTGCCACTCATCCGGGACAGGGAGTAGATACGCAGTATTTT. Translating gives CATHPGQGVDTQYF.

The rearrangement uses TRBV9 and TRBJ1-1; 7 bases map to TRBD1. There are 15 residues in the CDR3. The V and J ends lost 2 bases and 1 base, in that order; junction bases with no gene match: 5. CDR1 is SGDLS and CDR2 is YYNGEE in the germline V gene. CDR3 loop: CASSVDTGENTEAFF. The CDR3 DNA sequence: TGTGCCAGCAGCGTCGATACAGGGGAGAACACTGAAGCTTTCTTT.

The J gene is TRBJ2-3, the V gene TRBV6-6, with TRBD2 identical over 16 bases. The CDR3 extends over 18 amino acids. Germline lookup yields CDR1 MNHNY and CDR2 SVGAGI (reference sequence). With V trimmed by 5 bases and J by 2 bases, 7 bases remained unmatched. CDR3 coding DNA: TGTGCCAGCAGTCCCGGGACTAGCGGGGGGGGAATCACAGATACGCAGTATTTT. Protein: CASSPGTSGGGITDTQYF.